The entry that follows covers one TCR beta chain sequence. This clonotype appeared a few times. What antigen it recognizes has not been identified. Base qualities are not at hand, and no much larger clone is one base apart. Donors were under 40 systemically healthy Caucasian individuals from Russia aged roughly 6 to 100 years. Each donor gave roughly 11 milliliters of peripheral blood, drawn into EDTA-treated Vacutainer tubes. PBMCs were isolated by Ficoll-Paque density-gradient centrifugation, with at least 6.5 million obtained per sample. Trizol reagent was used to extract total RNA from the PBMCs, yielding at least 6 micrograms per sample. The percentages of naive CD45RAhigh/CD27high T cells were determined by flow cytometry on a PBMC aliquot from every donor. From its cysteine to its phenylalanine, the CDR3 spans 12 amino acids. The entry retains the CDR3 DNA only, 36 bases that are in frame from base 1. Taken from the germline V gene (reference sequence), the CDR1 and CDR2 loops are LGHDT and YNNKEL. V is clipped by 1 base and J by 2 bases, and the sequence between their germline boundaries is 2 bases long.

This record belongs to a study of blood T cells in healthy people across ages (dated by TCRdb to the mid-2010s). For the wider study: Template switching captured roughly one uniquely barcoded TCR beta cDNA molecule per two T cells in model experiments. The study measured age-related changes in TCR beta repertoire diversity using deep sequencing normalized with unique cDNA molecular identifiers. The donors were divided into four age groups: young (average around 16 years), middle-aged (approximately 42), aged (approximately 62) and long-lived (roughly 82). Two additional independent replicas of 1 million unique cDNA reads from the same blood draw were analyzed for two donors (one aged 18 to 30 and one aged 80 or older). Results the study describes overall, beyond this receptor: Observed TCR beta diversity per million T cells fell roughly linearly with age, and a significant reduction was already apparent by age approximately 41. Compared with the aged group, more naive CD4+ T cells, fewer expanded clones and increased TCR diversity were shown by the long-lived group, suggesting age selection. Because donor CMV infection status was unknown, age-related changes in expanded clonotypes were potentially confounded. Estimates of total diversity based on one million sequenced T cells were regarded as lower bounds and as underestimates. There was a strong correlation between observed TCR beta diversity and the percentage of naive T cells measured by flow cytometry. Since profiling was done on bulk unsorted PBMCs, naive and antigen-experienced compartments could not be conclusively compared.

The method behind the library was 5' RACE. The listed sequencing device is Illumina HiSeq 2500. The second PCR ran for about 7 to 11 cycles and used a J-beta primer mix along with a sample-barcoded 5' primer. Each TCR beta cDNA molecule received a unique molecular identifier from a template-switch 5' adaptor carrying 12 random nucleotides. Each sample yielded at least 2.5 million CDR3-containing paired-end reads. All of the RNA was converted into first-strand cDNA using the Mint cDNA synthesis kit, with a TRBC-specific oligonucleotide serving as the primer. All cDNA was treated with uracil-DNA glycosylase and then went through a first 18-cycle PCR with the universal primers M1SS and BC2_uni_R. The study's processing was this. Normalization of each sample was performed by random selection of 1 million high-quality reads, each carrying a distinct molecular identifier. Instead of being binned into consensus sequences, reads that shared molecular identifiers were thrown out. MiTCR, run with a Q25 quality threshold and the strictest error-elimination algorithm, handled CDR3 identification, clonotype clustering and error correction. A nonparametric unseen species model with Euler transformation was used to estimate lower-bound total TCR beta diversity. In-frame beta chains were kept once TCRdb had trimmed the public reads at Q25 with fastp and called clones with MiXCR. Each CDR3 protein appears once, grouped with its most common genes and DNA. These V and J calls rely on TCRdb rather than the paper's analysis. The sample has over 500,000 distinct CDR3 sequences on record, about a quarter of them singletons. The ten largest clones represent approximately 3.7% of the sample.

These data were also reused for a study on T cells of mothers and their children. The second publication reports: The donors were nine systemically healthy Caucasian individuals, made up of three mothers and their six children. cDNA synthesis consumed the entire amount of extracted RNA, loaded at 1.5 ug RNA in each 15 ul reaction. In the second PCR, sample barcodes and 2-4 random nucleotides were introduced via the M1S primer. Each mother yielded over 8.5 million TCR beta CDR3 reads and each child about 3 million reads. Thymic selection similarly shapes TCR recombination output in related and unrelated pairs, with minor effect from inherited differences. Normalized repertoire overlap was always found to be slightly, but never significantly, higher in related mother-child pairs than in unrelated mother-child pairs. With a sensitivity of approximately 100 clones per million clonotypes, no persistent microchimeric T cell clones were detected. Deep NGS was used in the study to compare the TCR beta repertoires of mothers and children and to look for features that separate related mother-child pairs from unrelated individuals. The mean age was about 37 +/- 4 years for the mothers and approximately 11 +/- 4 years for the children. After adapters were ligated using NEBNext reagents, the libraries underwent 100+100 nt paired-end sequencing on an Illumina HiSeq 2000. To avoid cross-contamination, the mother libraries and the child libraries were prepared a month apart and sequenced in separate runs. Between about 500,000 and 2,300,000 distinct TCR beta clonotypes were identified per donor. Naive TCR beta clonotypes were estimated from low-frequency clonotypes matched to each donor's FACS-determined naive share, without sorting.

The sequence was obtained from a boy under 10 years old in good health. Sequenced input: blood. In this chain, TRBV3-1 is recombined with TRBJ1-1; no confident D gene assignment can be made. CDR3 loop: CASSQANTEAFF. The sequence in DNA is TGTGCCAGCAGCCAAGCTAACACTGAAGCTTTCTTT. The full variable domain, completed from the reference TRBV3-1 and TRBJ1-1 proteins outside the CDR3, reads DTAVSQTPKYLVTQMGNDKSIKCEQNLGHDTMYWYKQDSKKFLKIMFSYNNKELIINETVPNRFSPKSPDKAHLNLHINSLELGDSAVYFCASSQANTEAFFGQGTRLTVV.